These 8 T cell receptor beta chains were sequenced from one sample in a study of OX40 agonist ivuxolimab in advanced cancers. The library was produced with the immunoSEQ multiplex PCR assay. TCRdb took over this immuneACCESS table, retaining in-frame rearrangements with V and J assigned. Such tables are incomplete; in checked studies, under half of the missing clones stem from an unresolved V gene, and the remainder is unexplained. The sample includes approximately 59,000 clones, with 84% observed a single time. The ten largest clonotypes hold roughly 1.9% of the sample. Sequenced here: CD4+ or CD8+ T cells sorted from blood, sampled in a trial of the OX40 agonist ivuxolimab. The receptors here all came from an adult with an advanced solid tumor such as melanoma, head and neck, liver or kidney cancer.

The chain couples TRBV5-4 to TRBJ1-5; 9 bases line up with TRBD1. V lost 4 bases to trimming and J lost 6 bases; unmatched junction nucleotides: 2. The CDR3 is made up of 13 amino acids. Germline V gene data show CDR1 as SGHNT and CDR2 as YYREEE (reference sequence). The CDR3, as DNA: TGTGCCAGCAGCACGGGACAGGGTCAGCCCCAGCATTTT. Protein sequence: CASSTGQGQPQHF. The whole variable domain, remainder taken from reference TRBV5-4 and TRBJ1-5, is ETGVTQSPTHLIKTRGQQVTLRCSSQSGHNTVSWYQQALGQGPQFIFQYYREEENGRGNFPPRFSGLQFPNYSSELNVNALELDDSALYLCASSTGQGQPQHFGDGTRLSIL.

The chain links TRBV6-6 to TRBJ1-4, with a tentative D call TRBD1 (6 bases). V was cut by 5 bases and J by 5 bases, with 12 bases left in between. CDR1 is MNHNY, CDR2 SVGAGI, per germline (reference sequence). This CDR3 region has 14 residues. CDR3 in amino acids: CASSKQGRNEKLFF. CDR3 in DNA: TGTGCCAGCAGTAAACAGGGAAGAAATGAAAAACTGTTTTTT.

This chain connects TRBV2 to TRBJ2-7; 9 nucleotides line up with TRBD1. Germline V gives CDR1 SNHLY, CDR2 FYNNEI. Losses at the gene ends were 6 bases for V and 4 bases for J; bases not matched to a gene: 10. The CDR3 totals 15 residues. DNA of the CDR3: TGTGCCAGCAGGGGGGACAGGGCAGTACGATACGAGCAGTACTTC. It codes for CASRGDRAVRYEQYF.

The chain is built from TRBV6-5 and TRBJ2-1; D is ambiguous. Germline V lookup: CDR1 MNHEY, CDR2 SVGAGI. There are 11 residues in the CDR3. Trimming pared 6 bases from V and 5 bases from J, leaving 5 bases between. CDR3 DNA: TGTGCCAGCAGCCTAAACAATGAGCAGTTCTTC. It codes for CASSLNNEQFF.

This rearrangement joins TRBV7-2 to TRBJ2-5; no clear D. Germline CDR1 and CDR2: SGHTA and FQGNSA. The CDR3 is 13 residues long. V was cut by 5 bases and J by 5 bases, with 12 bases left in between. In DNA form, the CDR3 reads TGTGCCAGCAGCCTCGGACGGTCCGAGACCCAGTACTTC. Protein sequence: CASSLGRSETQYF. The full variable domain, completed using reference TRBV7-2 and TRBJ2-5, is GAGVSQSPSNKVTEKGKDVELRCDPISGHTALYWYRQSLGQGLEFLIYFQGNSAPDKSGLPSDRFSAERTGGSVSTLTIQRTQQEDSAVYLCASSLGRSETQYFGPGTRLLVL.

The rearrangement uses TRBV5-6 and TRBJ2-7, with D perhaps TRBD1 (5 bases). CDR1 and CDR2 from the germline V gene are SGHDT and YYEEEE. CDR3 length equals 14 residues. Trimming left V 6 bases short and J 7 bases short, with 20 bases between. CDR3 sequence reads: CASTDSGRVEEQYF. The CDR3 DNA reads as TGTGCCAGCACCGACTCTGGCAGGGTGGAAGAGCAGTACTTC.

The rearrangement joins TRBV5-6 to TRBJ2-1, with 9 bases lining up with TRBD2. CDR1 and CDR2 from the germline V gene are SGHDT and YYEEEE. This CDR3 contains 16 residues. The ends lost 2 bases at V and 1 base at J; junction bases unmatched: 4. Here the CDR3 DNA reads TGTGCCAGCAGCTTTCTAGCGGGAACTTCCTACAATGAGCAGTTCTTC. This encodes CASSFLAGTSYNEQFF.

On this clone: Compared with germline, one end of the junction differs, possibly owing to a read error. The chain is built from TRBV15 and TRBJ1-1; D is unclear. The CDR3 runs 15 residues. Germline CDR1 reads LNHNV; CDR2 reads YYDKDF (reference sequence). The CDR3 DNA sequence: TGTGCCACCAGCAGGCCGGACTTTAAGAACGCTGAAGCTTTCTTT. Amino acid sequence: CATSRPDFKNAEAFF.